This passage covers 20 T cell receptor beta chains from one sample sequenced in a study of blood T cell repertoires in COVID-19. Assay used: immunoSEQ multiplex PCR; TCRdb lists only in-frame clones, some missing. This sample carries 150,000 to 200,000 clones, about nine tenths of them seen once, and the ten largest clones take about 3.5%. The sample taken for sequencing was peripheral blood. The receptors shown here come from a man between 65 and 85 years old with acute or convalescent COVID-19.

This clone was observed a single time. With a much larger clone just one base away, this may be a read error. The rearrangement joins TRBV12-5 to TRBJ1-1; a weak D match, TRBD1 (6 bases). V lost 0 bases and J 8 bases, leaving 10 bases between the germline ends. Germline V CDR1 and CDR2: LGHNT, FRNRAP. The CDR3 has 13 amino acids. In nucleotides, the CDR3 is TGTGCTAGTGGTTTGGTAAGGGGGGGCGAAGCTTTCTTT. Protein sequence: CASGLVRGGEAFF. Full variable domain (missing parts from reference TRBV12-5 and TRBJ1-1): DARVTQTPRHKVTEMGQEVTMRCQPILGHNTVFWYRQTMMQGLELLAYFRNRAPLDDSGMPKDRFSAEMPDATLATLKIQPSEPRDSAVYFCASGLVRGGEAFFGQGTRLTVV.

This clone has just a few counts. This chain connects TRBV19 to TRBJ2-7; TRBD1 matches at 9 bases. There are 13 residues in the CDR3. The germline gives CDR1 LNHDA, CDR2 SQIVND (reference sequence). The junction had 8 bases not matched to a gene; V was cut back by 8 bases and J by 6 bases. The DNA for the CDR3 is TGTGCCAGTTCAAGGGAGACAGGGGGCGAGCAGTACTTC. Translating gives CASSRETGGEQYF.

V is TRBV6-5 and J is TRBJ1-4; 8 nucleotides line up with TRBD1. V was clipped by 8 bases and J by 4 bases; unmatched bases: 3. Germline CDR1 is MNHEY and CDR2 is SVGAGI. This CDR3 is 13 amino acids long. CDR3 sequence: CASGTGLNEKLFF. The CDR3 DNA reads TGTGCCAGCGGGACAGGACTTAATGAAAAACTGTTTTTT.

The rearrangement links TRBV19 to TRBJ2-5, with TRBD2 matching 7 bases. The CDR3 totals 15 residues. Germline V lookup: CDR1 LNHDA, CDR2 SQIVND (reference sequence). Trimming at V came to 2 bases and at J to 6 bases, leaving 9 bases not matched to a gene. CDR3 residues: CASSISSGSGKTQYF. The CDR3 nucleotides read TGTGCCAGTAGTATAAGTTCTGGGAGCGGGAAGACCCAGTACTTC.

The V and J genes are TRBV6-6 and TRBJ1-1; D ambiguous. The CDR3 sequence is 13 residues long. Germline loops: CDR1 MNHNY, CDR2 SVGAGI (reference sequence). Deletions cut 1 base from V and 4 bases from J, with 7 bases between. CDR3 sequence reads: CASSYFGSTEAFF. CDR3 DNA sequence: TGTGCCAGCAGTTACTTCGGGAGCACTGAAGCTTTCTTT.

V and J are TRBV9 and TRBJ2-3; maybe TRBD2 (6 bases). Germline assignment: CDR1 SGDLS and CDR2 YYNGEE. This CDR3 is built from 15 residues. The V end lost 4 bases, the J end lost 6 bases, and 18 bases lay between the germline ends. The CDR3 region is CASSLSSVLWDTQYF. CDR3 in DNA: TGTGCCAGCAGCTTGTCTAGCGTCCTGTGGGATACGCAGTATTTT.

The rearrangement uses TRBV4-2 and TRBJ1-2; D gene unclear. Germline values: CDR1 LGHNA, CDR2 YNFKEQ. There are 14 residues in the CDR3. Trimming took 3 bases from V and 8 from J, leaving 16 bases between them. This CDR3 reads CASSQGGGREGYTF. CDR3 coding DNA: TGTGCCAGCAGCCAGGGAGGAGGAAGGGAAGGCTACACCTTC.

The chain employs TRBV27 and TRBJ1-5; maybe TRBD1 (5 bases). The CDR3 totals 13 residues. V gave up 2 bases and J gave up 6 bases, with 8 bases separating them. Looked up from germline, CDR1 is MNHEY and CDR2 is SMNVEV (reference sequence). CDR3 coding DNA: TGTGCCAGCAGTTTACAGGGAATTCAGCCCCAGCATTTT. Translating gives CASSLQGIQPQHF.

The CDR3 DNA sequence: TGTGCCAGCAGTGAGGTAGCGGACGACTATACGTACGAGCAGTACTTC. It translates to CASSEVADDYTYEQYF. J is TRBJ2-7 and V is TRBV2; D is possibly TRBD2 (6 bases). The germline V gene has CDR1 SNHLY and CDR2 FYNNEI. The CDR3 totals 16 residues. The germline V and J ends were trimmed by 3 bases and 4 bases, with 19 bases remaining between them.

The chain employs TRBV15 and TRBJ2-5; TRBD1 might be the D (5 bases). V gave up 5 bases and J gave up 4 bases, with 14 bases separating them. In germline, CDR1 is LNHNV, CDR2 YYDKDF (reference sequence). This CDR3 spans 14 amino acids. CDR3 in amino acids: CATSLRQSPETQYF. CDR3 sequence (DNA): TGTGCCACCAGCCTAAGACAGTCCCCAGAGACCCAGTACTTC.

The chain carries TRBV19 and TRBJ2-7, with D possibly being TRBD1 (5 bases). Trimming stripped 2 bases from V and 0 bases from J, with 11 bases between. Germline V gene sequence: CDR1 LNHDA, CDR2 SQIVND (reference sequence). The CDR3 sequence is 15 residues long. The CDR3 here is CASSIPGRSSYEQYF. DNA for the CDR3: TGTGCCAGTAGTATACCAGGGCGGAGCTCCTACGAGCAGTACTTC. The variable domain in full, completed from reference TRBV19 and TRBJ2-7, reads DGGITQSPKYLFRKEGQNVTLSCEQNLNHDAMYWYRQDPGQGLRLIYYSQIVNDFQKGDIAEGYSVSREKKESFPLTVTSAQKNPTAFYLCASSIPGRSSYEQYFGPGTRLTVT.

This chain uses TRBV29-1 with TRBJ2-2, with D possibly TRBD1 on 6 matching bases. The CDR3 sequence is 11 residues long. Trimming removed 7 bases from V and 5 bases from J, with 8 bases in between. Looked up from germline, CDR1 is SQVTM and CDR2 is ANQGSEA. The CDR3 region is CSGGGTGELFF. The CDR3 DNA is TGCAGCGGAGGGGGAACCGGGGAGCTGTTTTTT.

A few counts support this clone. The V gene is TRBV7-3, the J gene TRBJ1-1; a possible D gene is TRBD1 (6 bases). V lost 1 base, J lost 1 base, and 10 bases lay in between. Germline V gene data show CDR1 as SGHTA and CDR2 as FQGTGA. This CDR3 spans 15 amino acids. The CDR3 DNA reads TGTGCCAGCAGCTTAATTGGGGGCGGGAACACTGAAGCTTTCTTT. Protein: CASSLIGGGNTEAFF.

The V and J genes are TRBV28 and TRBJ1-2; D not certain. V dropped 5 bases and J dropped 4 bases, with 14 bases sitting between them. Germline loops: CDR1 MDHEN, CDR2 SYDVKM. The CDR3 is made up of 14 amino acids. CDR3 coding DNA: TGTGCCAGCAGTCCCCCCGGGGTGACCTATGGCTACACCTTC. It is translated as CASSPPGVTYGYTF.

This clone appeared a few times. The chain recombines TRBV2 with TRBJ1-2; a possible D gene is TRBD1 (5 bases). The V end was cut by 1 base, the J end by 3 bases, with 9 bases between. Per germline, CDR1 SNHLY and CDR2 FYNNEI. The CDR3 consists of 14 residues. In nucleotides, the CDR3 is TGTGCCAGCAGTGAAGGCAGGGATCACTATGGCTACACCTTC. This gives the protein CASSEGRDHYGYTF.

Ten or more counts support this clone. V and J are TRBV3-1 (or the pseudogene TRBV3-2) and TRBJ2-7; possible D gene TRBD2, 5 bases. Germline V lookup: CDR1 LGHDT, CDR2 YNNKEL (reference sequence). V lost 0 bases and J 5 bases, leaving 20 bases between the germline ends. This CDR3 is 17 amino acids long. DNA for the CDR3: TGTGCCAGCAGCCAAGATACTGGTGCGGGCCATAGAAACGAGCAGTACTTC. Protein: CASSQDTGAGHRNEQYF.

There are a few counts of this clone. This chain joins TRBV11-2 and TRBJ1-1, with 8 bases matching TRBD1. The CDR3 runs 20 residues. The trim removed 0 bases at V and 3 bases at J, leaving 18 bases unmatched. CDR1 and CDR2 (germline): SGHAT, FQNNGV. In nucleotides, the CDR3 is TGTGCCAGCAGCTTAGATTATTGGGGGGCCAGACAGGGGTTAGACACTGAAGCTTTCTTT. This gives the protein CASSLDYWGARQGLDTEAFF.

V and J are TRBV4-3 and TRBJ1-6, with 9 bases that match TRBD1. V was pared by 0 bases and J by 10 bases, with 7 bases of the junction left unmatched. The germline gives CDR1 LGHNA, CDR2 YSLEER. The CDR3 has 16 residues. The CDR3 DNA reads TGCGCCAGCAGCCAAGATCTGGGACAGGGTGGGTCACCCCTCCACTTT. Translated: CASSQDLGQGGSPLHF.

CDR3 amino acids: CSVESGTSRETQYF. The DNA of the CDR3 is TGCAGCGTTGAATCCGGGACTAGCCGGGAGACCCAGTACTTC. V and J are TRBV29-1 and TRBJ2-5; 9 nucleotides agree with TRBD2. The CDR3 is 14 amino acids. V lost 2 bases to trimming and J lost 5 bases; unmatched junction nucleotides: 6. Germline lookup yields CDR1 SQVTM and CDR2 ANQGSEA.

This CDR3 reads CASSFLGANTEAFF. Written as DNA, the CDR3 is TGTGCCAGCAGCTTCCTTGGGGCTAATACTGAAGCTTTCTTT. The chain has TRBV7-2 and TRBJ1-1; a possible D gene is TRBD1 (5 bases). Per germline, CDR1 SGHTA and CDR2 FQGNSA. This CDR3 comprises 14 residues. V dropped 3 bases and J dropped 5 bases, with 13 bases sitting between them.